Given below is one TCR beta chain in context. On cycle 4 day 1 and cycle 7 day 1, as well as at baseline, blood was sampled. Germline loops: CDR1 LGHNA, CDR2 YNFKEQ. The length of the CDR3 is 20 residues. The V gene end was trimmed by 0 bases and the J gene end by 5 bases; junction bases not matched to a gene: 19. The sample is drawn from a study of OX40 agonist ivuxolimab in advanced cancers. About the research overall: Ivuxolimab is an agonistic anti-OX40 (CD134) antibody, and patients were treated with it. Patients in the trial were receiving intravenous ivuxolimab every 2 weeks, at doses of 0.01 to 10 mg/kg.

The assay was immunoSEQ multiplex PCR, and TCRdb's table has in-frame clones only and misses some. Here the sample spans tens of thousands of clones, about nine tenths being singletons. This clonotype originated in an adult with an advanced solid tumor such as melanoma, head and neck, liver or kidney cancer. The rearrangement joins TRBV4-2 to TRBJ2-5; 9 positions match TRBD1. The sample consisted of CD4+ or CD8+ T cells sorted from blood, taken in a trial of the OX40 agonist ivuxolimab. The CDR3 nucleotides read TGTGCCAGCAGCCAAGATTTCGGACAGGGGCCGCAACCCAGGTATGAGACCCAGTACTTC. Its translation: CASSQDFGQGPQPRYETQYF.